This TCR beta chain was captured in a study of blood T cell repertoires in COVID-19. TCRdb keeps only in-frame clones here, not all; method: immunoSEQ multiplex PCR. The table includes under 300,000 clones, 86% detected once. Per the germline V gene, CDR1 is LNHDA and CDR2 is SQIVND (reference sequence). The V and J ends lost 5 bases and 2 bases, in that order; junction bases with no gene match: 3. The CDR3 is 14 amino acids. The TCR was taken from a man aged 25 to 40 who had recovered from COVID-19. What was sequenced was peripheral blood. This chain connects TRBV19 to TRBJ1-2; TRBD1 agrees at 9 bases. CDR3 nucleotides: TGTGCCAGTAGTCCGGGGACAGGGAACTATGGCTACACCTTC. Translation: CASSPGTGNYGYTF.